This record looks at one TCR beta chain sequence and its context. This entry belongs to a study of cytomegalovirus exposure and HLA in healthy donors. Deletions cut 5 bases from V and 4 bases from J, with 17 bases between. Germline V gene lookup returns CDR1 SGHVS and CDR2 FQNEAQ. The CDR3 consists of 15 residues. Amplification used 60 Vbeta primers and 13 Jbeta primers. Generated by immunoSEQ multiplex PCR, the TCRdb table keeps only in-frame clones and is missing some. The table shows 200,000 to 250,000 clones, with around four fifths occurring only once. Sample: PBMCs. The V and J genes are TRBV7-8 and TRBJ1-2; weak D call: TRBD1 (6 bases). This sequence was found in a male donor in good health and CMV-seronegative. This chain's CDR3 is CASSPRTVSTYGYTF. The CDR3 DNA sequence: TGTGCCAGCAGCCCTCGGACAGTCTCCACCTATGGCTACACCTTC.